This TCR beta chain was captured in a study of CD8+CD57+ T cells in acquired aplastic anemia. Sequencing involved patients with CD8+CD57+ cell expansion previously shown by flow cytometry. As a group, the patients uniformly had severe acquired aplastic anemia. Study outcomes and limitations: The study identified more than 25 CD8+ CDR3 sequences shared by patients and controls.

According to the study, genomic DNA was the template for TCR beta VDJ and CDR3 profiling. MiXCR, applied by TCRdb to the reads, yields one record per CDR3 protein. Here the sample spans 150,000 to 200,000 distinct CDR3 sequences, more than 60% being singletons. This CDR3 has 12 residues. The V and J ends lost 4 bases and 5 bases respectively, with 9 bases between them. Germline V lookup: CDR1 DFQATT, CDR2 SNEGSKA (reference sequence). As for this clonotype: Antigen unknown.

The source is a human donor with aplastic anemia. The chain recombines TRBV20-1 with TRBJ1-5; D is perhaps TRBD1 (5 bases). Sequencing used sorted CD4+, CD8+, or CD8+CD57+ T cells (not recorded which) from PBMCs. This CDR3 reads CSAIKGDQPQHF. The CDR3 DNA is TGCAGTGCTATAAAAGGGGATCAGCCCCAGCATTTT.